The T cell receptor beta chain under discussion was sequenced for a study of blood T cell repertoires in COVID-19. There are 14 residues in the CDR3. Germline V lookup: CDR1 MDHEN, CDR2 SYDVKM. The V end lost 2 bases, the J end lost 2 bases, and 9 bases lay between the germline ends. TCRdb's table, derived via immunoSEQ multiplex PCR, lists solely in-frame clones and lacks some. The sample records about 410,000 clones, over 75% being singletons. The sequenced sample consisted of peripheral blood. V and J are TRBV28 and TRBJ1-1; D is unresolved. The receptor was isolated from a woman aged 40 to 49 with COVID-19, enrolled during active disease. The CDR3 sequence: CASSLPGSNTEAFF. Here the CDR3 DNA reads TGTGCCAGCAGTTTACCAGGAAGCAACACTGAAGCTTTCTTT.